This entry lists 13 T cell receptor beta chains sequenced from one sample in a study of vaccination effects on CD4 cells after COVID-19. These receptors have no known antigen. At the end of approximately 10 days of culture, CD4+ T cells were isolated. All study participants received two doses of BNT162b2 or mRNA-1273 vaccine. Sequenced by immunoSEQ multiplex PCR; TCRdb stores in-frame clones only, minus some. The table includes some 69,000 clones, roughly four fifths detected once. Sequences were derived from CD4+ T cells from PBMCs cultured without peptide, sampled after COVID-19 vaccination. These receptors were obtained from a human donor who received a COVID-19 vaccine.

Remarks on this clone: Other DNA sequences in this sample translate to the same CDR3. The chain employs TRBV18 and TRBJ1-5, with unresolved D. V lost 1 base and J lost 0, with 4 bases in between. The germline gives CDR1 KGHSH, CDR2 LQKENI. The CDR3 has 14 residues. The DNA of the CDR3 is TGTGCCAGCTCACCACAGGGTAGCAATCAGCCCCAGCATTTT. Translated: CASSPQGSNQPQHF.

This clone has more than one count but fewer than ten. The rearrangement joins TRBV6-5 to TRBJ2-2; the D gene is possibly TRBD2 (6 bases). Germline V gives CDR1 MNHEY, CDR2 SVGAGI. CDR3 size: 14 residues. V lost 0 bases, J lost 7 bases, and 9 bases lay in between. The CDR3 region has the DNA TGTGCCAGCAGTTACTCTTGGGGAGGCGGGGAGCTGTTTTTT. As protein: CASSYSWGGGELFF.

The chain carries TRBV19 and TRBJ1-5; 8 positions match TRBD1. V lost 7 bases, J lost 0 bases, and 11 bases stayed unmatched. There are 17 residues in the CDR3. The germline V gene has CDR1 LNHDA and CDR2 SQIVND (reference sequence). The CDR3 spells CASMAGRGLYSNQPQHF. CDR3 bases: TGTGCCAGTATGGCGGGCAGGGGGCTTTATAGCAATCAGCCCCAGCATTTT.

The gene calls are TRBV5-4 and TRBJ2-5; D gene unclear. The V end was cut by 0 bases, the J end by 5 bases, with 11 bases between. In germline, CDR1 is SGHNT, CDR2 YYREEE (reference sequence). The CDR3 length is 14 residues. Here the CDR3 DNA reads TGTGCCAGCAGCTTGGAGGGCCTAGGGGAGACCCAGTACTTC. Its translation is CASSLEGLGETQYF.

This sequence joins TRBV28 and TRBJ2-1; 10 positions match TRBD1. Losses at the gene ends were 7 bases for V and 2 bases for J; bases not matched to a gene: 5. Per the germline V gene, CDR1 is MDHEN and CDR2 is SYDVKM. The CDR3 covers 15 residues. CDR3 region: CASIQDRGTYNEQFF. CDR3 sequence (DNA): TGTGCCAGCATTCAGGACAGGGGGACCTACAATGAGCAGTTCTTC.

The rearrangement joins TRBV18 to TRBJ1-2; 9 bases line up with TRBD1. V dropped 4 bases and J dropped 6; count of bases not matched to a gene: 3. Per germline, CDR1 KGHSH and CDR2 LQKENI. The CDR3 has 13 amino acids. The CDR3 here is CASSRTGGDGYTF. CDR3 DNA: TGTGCCAGCTCACGTACAGGGGGCGATGGCTACACCTTC.

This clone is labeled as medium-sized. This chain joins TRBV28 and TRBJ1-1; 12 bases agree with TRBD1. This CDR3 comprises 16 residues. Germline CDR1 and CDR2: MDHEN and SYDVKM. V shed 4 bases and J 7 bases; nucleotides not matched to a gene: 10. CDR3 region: CASSSGGTGGALEAFF. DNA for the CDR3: TGTGCCAGCAGTTCGGGGGGGACAGGGGGCGCGCTTGAAGCTTTCTTT.

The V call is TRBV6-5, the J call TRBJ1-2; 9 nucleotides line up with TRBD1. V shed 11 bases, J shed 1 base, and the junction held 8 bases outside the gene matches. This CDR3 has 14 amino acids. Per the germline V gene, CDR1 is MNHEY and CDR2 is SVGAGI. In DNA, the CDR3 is TGTGCCGCCACCGGGACAGGGCATAACTATGGCTACACCTTC. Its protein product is CAATGTGHNYGYTF.

The CDR3 DNA reads TGTGCCAGCAGTGAGGGGAGCAATCAGCCCCAGCATTTT. Translating it yields CASSEGSNQPQHF. The genes are TRBV2 and TRBJ1-5; D is uncertain. CDR3 length: 13 amino acids. V was clipped by 3 bases and J by 1 base, with 4 bases between them. Per the germline V gene, CDR1 is SNHLY and CDR2 is FYNNEI.

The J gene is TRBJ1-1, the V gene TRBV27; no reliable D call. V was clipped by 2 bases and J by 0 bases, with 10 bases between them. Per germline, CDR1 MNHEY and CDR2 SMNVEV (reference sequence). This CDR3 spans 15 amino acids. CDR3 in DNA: TGTGCCAGCAGTTTACGTAGAGGGATGAACACTGAAGCTTTCTTT. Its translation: CASSLRRGMNTEAFF.

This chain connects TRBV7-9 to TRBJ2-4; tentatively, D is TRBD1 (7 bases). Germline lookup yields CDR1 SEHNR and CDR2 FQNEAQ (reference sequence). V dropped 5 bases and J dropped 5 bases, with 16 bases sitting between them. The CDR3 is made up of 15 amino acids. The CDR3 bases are TGTGCCAGCAGCCCCAGGGGGGACAGCCAAAACATTCAGTACTTC. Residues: CASSPRGDSQNIQYF.

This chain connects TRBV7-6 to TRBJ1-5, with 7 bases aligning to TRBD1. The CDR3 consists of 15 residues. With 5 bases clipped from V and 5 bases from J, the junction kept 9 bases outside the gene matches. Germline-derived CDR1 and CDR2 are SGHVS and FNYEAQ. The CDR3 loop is CASSPRTGGDQPQHF. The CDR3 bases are TGTGCCAGCAGCCCACGGACAGGTGGGGATCAGCCCCAGCATTTT.

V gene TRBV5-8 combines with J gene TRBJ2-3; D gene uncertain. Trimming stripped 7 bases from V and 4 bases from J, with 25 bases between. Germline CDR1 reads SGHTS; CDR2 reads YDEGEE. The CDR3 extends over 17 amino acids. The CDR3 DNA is TGTGCCAGCCCTATTTCCCCTCAGGAACAAGCTTCAGATACGCAGTATTTT. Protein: CASPISPQEQASDTQYF.